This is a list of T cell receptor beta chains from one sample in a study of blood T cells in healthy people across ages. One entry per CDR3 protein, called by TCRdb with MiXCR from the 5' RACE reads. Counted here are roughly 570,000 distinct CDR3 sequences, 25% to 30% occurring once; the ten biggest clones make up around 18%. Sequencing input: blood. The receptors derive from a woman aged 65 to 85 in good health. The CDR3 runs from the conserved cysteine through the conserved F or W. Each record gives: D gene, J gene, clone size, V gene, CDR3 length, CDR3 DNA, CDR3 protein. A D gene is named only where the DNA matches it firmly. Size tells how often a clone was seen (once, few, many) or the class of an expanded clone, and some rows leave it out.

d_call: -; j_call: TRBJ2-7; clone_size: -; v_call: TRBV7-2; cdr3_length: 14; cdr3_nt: TGTGCCAGCAGCTTAGAGGCCGTTCGGTACGAGCAGTACTTC; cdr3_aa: CASSLEAVRYEQYF
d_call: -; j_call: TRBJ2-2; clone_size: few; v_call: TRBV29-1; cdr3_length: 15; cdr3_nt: TGCAGCGTTTCTAGAGGGGCCCAACCCACCGGGGAGCTGTTTTTT; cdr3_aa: CSVSRGAQPTGELFF
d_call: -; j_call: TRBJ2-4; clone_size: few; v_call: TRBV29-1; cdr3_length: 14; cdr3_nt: TGCAGCGTTCTTCTGGGGGCGCGGAGAAACATTCAGTACTTC; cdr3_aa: CSVLLGARRNIQYF
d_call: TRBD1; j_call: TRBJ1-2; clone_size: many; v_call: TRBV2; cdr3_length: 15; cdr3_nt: TGTGCCGGGGGGACAGGCGAGCCCCCGGACTATGGCTACACCTTC; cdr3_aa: CAGGTGEPPDYGYTF
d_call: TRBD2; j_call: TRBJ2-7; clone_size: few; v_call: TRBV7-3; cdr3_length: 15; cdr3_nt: TGTGCCAGCAGCTCGATGGGCGGGGGGGCCTACGAGCAGTACTTC; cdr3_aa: CASSSMGGGAYEQYF
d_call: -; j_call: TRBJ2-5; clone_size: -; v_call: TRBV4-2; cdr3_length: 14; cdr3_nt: TGTGCCAGCAGCCAAGAGTTACTAGAAAAGACCCAGTACTTC; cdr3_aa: CASSQELLEKTQYF
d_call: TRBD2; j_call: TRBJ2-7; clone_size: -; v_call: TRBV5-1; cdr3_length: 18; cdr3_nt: TGCGCCAGCAGCTTGGTCCCAATGGCCAGGCCAAGGGAGGGCGAGCAGTACTTC; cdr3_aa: CASSLVPMARPREGEQYF
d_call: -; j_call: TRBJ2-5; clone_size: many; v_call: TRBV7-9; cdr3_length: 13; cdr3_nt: TGTGCCAGCAACGCGGACGGCGAAGAGACCCAGTACTTC; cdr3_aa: CASNADGEETQYF
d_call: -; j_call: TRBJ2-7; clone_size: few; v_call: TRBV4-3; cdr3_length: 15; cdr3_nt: TGCGCCAGCAGCCAAGATGTCGGGGGCTTCTACGAGCAGTACTTC; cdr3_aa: CASSQDVGGFYEQYF
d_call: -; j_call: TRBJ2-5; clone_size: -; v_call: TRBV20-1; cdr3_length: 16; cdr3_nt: TGCAGCGCTAGCGCTAGCAGCGGTTTGTACCAAGAGACCCAGTACTTC; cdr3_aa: CSASASSGLYQETQYF
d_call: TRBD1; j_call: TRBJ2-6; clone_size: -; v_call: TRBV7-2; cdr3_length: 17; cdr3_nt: TGTACCAGCAGCGAGGGACAGATAAACTCTGGGGCCAACGTCCTGACTTTC; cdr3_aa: CTSSEGQINSGANVLTF
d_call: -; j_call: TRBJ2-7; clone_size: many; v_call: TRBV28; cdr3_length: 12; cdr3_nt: TGTGCCAGCAGCCGACAGGCCTACGAGCAGTACTTC; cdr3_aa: CASSRQAYEQYF
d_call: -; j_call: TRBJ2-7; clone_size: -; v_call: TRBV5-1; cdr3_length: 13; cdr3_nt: TGCGCCAGCAGCTTGGGGAGGGATCACGAGCAGTACTTC; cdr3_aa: CASSLGRDHEQYF
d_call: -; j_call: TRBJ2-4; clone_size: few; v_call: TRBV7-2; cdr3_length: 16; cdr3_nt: TGTGCCAGCAGCTCTAGCCGGGTGCGGGCCAAAAACATTCAGTACTTC; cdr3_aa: CASSSSRVRAKNIQYF
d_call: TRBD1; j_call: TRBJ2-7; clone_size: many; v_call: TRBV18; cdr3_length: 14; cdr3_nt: TGTGCCAGCAGCCCTCGACAGGGGACCTACGAGCAGTACTTC; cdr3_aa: CASSPRQGTYEQYF
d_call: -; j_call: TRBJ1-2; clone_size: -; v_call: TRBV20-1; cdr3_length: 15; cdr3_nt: TGCAGTGCTAGGCCCCCGGGGACGCGCTCCGATGGCTACACCTTC; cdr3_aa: CSARPPGTRSDGYTF
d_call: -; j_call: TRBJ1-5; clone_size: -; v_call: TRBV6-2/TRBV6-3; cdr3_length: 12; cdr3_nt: TGTGCCAGCAGCCTCAGGGAGCAGCCCCAGCATTTT; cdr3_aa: CASSLREQPQHF
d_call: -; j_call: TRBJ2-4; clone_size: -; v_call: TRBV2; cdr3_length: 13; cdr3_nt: TGTGCCAGCAGTGAAAGGGTATTGGGCATTCAGTACTTC; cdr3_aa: CASSERVLGIQYF
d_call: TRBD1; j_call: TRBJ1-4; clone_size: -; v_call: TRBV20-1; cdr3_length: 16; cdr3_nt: TGCAGTGCTAAAACCCAGGGGGCTACCAGGGGTGAAAAACTGTTTTTT; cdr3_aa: CSAKTQGATRGEKLFF
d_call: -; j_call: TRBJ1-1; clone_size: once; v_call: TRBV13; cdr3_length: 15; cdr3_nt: TGTGCCAGCAGCCCACCGACAGTACTGGCTGGTGAAGCTTTCTTT; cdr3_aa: CASSPPTVLAGEAFF
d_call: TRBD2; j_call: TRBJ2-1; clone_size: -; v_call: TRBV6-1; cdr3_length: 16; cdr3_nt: TGTGCCAGCAATAGGCGGGGGGGTAGCTCCTACAATGAGCAGTTCTTC; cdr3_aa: CASNRRGGSSYNEQFF
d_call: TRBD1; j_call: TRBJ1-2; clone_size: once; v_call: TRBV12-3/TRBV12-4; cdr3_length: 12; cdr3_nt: TGTGCCAGCCACCCGGAGGGGGCTGGCTACACCTTC; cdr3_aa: CASHPEGAGYTF
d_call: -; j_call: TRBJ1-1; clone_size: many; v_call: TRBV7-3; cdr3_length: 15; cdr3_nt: TGTGCCAGCAGCCCTGGGGGGGGCAGGAACACTGAAGCTTTCTTT; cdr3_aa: CASSPGGGRNTEAFF
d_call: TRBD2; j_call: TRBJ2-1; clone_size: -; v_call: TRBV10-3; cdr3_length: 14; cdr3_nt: TGTGCCATCTCAGCGGGGGGGCACCATGGTGAGCAGTTCTTC; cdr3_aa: CAISAGGHHGEQFF
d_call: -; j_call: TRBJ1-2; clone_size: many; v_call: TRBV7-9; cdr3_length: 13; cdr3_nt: TGTGCCAGCAGCCCGACAGTTAACTATGGCTACACCTTC; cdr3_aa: CASSPTVNYGYTF
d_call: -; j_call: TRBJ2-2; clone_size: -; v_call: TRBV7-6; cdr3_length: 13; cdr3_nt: TGTGCTAGCAGCCTCACTTCGGCCGGGGAGCTGTTTTTT; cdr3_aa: CASSLTSAGELFF
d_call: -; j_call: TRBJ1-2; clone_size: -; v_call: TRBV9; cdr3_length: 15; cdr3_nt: TGTGCCAGCAGCGTGGAGGGTCTGGGGTTTCGTGGCTACACCTTC; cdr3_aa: CASSVEGLGFRGYTF
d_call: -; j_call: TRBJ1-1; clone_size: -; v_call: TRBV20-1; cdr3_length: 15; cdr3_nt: TGCAGTGCTAGCCAACCGGGCCCCTCGAACACTGAAGCTTTCTTT; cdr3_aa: CSASQPGPSNTEAFF
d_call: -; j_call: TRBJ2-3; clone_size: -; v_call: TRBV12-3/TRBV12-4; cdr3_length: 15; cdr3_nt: TGTGCCAGCAGTTTAGGCGGGCCGGGCGCAGATACGCAGTATTTT; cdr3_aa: CASSLGGPGADTQYF
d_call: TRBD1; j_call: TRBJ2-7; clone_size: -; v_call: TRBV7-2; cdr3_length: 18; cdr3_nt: TGTGCCAGCAGCCTCAACGCTCCCGGGACAGGTGTGGGCTACGAGCAGTACTTC; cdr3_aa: CASSLNAPGTGVGYEQYF
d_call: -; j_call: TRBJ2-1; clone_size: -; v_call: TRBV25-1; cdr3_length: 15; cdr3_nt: TGTGCCAGCAGTGACGGAGATTTCGGCTACAATGAGCAGTTCTTC; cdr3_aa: CASSDGDFGYNEQFF
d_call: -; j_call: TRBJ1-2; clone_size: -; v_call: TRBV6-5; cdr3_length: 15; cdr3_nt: TGTGCCAGCAGAGCCGACAGTTCCTCTTCTGGTGGCTACACCTTC; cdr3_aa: CASRADSSSSGGYTF
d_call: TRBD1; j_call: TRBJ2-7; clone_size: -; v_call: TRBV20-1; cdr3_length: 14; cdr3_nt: TGCAGTGCTATCTCGGGACAGGGGACCTACGAGCAGTACTTC; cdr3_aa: CSAISGQGTYEQYF
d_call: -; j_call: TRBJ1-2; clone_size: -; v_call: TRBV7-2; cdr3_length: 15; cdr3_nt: TGTGCCAGCAGCTTAATGAGGGTGGCATCCTATGGCTACACCTTC; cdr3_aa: CASSLMRVASYGYTF
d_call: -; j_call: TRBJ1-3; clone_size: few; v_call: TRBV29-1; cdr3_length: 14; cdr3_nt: TGCAGCGTTGGGGCCAGGGGCTCTGGAAACACCATATATTTT; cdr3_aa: CSVGARGSGNTIYF
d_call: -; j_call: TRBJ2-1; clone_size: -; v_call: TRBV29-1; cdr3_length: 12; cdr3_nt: TGCCCAACTACAGCCTCCTACAATGAGCAGTTCTTC; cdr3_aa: CPTTASYNEQFF
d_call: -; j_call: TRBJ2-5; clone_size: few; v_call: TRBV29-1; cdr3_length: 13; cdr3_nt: TGCAGCGTCCTCCAGGGACTCCAAGAGACCCAGTACTTC; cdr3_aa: CSVLQGLQETQYF
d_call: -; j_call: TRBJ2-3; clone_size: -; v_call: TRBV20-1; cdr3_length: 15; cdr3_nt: TGCAGTGCCCCGCCGGGGGGCCCTAACACAGATACGCAGTATTTT; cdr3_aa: CSAPPGGPNTDTQYF
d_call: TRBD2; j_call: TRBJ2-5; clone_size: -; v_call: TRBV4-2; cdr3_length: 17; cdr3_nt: TGTGCCAGTAGCCCTGGGACTAGCGGGGGGGGCCAAGAGACCCGGTACTTC; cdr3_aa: CASSPGTSGGGQETRYF
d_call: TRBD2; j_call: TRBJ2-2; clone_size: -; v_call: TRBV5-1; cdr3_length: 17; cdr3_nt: TGCGCCAGCAGTCTTTCACTAGCGGGGGGGCCCGGCGGGGAGCTGTTTTTT; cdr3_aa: CASSLSLAGGPGGELFF